This T cell receptor (beta chain) stems from a study of blood T cell repertoires in COVID-19. Study-level background: Italy, Spain and the United States were the sources of the convalescent and acute COVID-19 samples.

The germline V gene has CDR1 MNHEY and CDR2 SMNVEV (reference sequence). This CDR3 contains 11 residues. The V end lost 6 bases, the J end lost 5 bases, and 4 bases lay between the germline ends. Assay used: immunoSEQ multiplex PCR; TCRdb lists only in-frame clones, some missing. The sample contains 140,000 to 150,000 clones, approximately 84% of which appear only once. The sample consisted of peripheral blood. The TCR was taken from a human donor with acute or convalescent COVID-19. The donor label of this sample is uncertain. This chain joins TRBV27 and TRBJ1-4, with D hard to call. The CDR3 nucleotides read TGTGCCAGCAGGAGAAATGAAAAACTGTTTTTT. This sequence encodes CASRRNEKLFF.